The next 5 T cell receptor beta chains were all read from a single sample in a study of radiation and T cells in renal cell carcinoma. Data came from immunoSEQ multiplex PCR; TCRdb stores just in-frame clones and leaves some out. Here the sample spans about 140,000 clones, around four fifths being singletons. Time point described: baseline pretreatment blood. Treatment noted: 15 Gy SBRT to primary tumor, nephrectomy 4 weeks later. The sample in question was blood, obtained from a patient whose treatment included radiotherapy and nephrectomy. Receptors were obtained from a woman aged 45-65 years with renal cell carcinoma.

The chain couples TRBV5-1 to TRBJ1-2; 8 nucleotides match TRBD1. Germline CDR1 and CDR2: SGHRS and YFSETQ. CDR3 length equals 13 residues. V was pared by 2 bases and J by 8 bases, with 5 bases of the junction left unmatched. The CDR3 loop reads CASSFRGPLGYTF. The CDR3 DNA sequence: TGCGCCAGCAGCTTCAGGGGGCCCCTGGGCTACACCTTC.

This sequence joins TRBV5-8 and TRBJ1-1; 9 bases line up with TRBD1. CDR3 length equals 15 residues. Germline lookup yields CDR1 SGHTS and CDR2 YDEGEE. With V trimmed by 3 bases and J by 2 bases, 5 bases remained unmatched. In DNA form, the CDR3 reads TGTGCCAGCAGCTGGGGGACAGGGAGAAACACTGAAGCTTTCTTT. The encoded protein is CASSWGTGRNTEAFF.

The V and J genes are TRBV7-2 and TRBJ2-7, with 9 bases identical to TRBD1. The CDR3 sequence is 17 residues long. V shed 5 bases and J 2 bases; nucleotides not matched to a gene: 13. The germline gives CDR1 SGHTA, CDR2 FQGNSA. In nucleotides, the CDR3 is TGTGCCAGCAGCATAGGTCATCCGGGACAGGGAACCTACGAGCAGTACTTC. This encodes CASSIGHPGQGTYEQYF.

The V call is TRBV6-5, the J call TRBJ1-1, with D perhaps TRBD1 (5 bases). Germline V gives CDR1 MNHEY, CDR2 SVGAGI. V lost 6 bases and J 2 bases, leaving 10 bases between the germline ends. This CDR3 has 13 residues. The CDR3 spells CASRPTANTEAFF. The CDR3 DNA is TGTGCCAGCAGGCCGACAGCAAACACTGAAGCTTTCTTT.

This chain connects TRBV10-1 to TRBJ1-1; 12 bases align to TRBD1. Looked up from germline, CDR1 is WNHNN and CDR2 is SYGVQD (reference sequence). This CDR3 has 16 amino acids. J gave up 0 bases and V 4 bases, and 3 bases lay outside the gene matches. The CDR3 DNA reads TGCGCCAGCAGTGGTGGGACAGGGGGCTTGAACACTGAAGCTTTCTTT. Translated: CASSGGTGGLNTEAFF.